Following are 14 T cell receptor beta chains from one sample sequenced in a study of CD8 T cells in Susac syndrome. cDNA came from around 0.54 to 1 ug RNA primed by random hexamers. One entry per CDR3 protein, called by TCRdb with MiXCR from the immunoSEQ multiplex PCR reads. The sample shows about 90,000 distinct CDR3 sequences, just under 95% of them seen only once. The sample taken for sequencing was CD8+ T cells from PBMCs. These receptor sequences come from a human donor in good health.

DNA of the CDR3: TGTGCCAGCAGTTATCTCGCGGGGGCATCCTACAATGAGCAGTTCTTC. Amino acid sequence: CASSYLAGASYNEQFF. The gene calls are TRBV6-5 and TRBJ2-1; the D gene is possibly TRBD2 (7 bases). In germline, CDR1 is MNHEY, CDR2 SVGAGI. The CDR3 runs to 16 residues. With 3 bases removed from V and 1 base from J, the gap between germline ends came to 13 bases.

The rearrangement joins TRBV3-1 to TRBJ2-7, with D tentatively TRBD1 (6 bases). The CDR3 covers 17 residues. The V gene's germline CDR1 is LGHDT and CDR2 YNNKEL (reference sequence). Trimming took 1 base from V and 0 from J, leaving 16 bases between them. For the CDR3, the DNA is TGTGCCAGCAGCCAAGGAGACCGGGACATCAGCTCCTACGAGCAGTACTTC. Translated, it gives CASSQGDRDISSYEQYF.

The rearrangement uses TRBV19 and TRBJ1-5; a possible D gene is TRBD1 (5 bases). This CDR3 comprises 12 residues. Trimming shortened V by 8 bases and J by 2 bases, and 7 bases separated the two germline ends. Germline CDR1 LNHDA, CDR2 SQIVND (reference sequence). The CDR3 nucleotides are TGTGCCAGTTGGGGCCGCAATCAGCCCCAGCATTTT. Its translation: CASWGRNQPQHF.

V is TRBV9 and J is TRBJ2-6; D unresolved. V was shortened by 4 bases and J by 0 bases, with 11 bases between the two germline ends. Per the germline V gene, CDR1 is SGDLS and CDR2 is YYNGEE. The CDR3 loop spans 16 amino acids. The CDR3 nucleotides read TGTGCCAGCAGCCTCAGGAGTGGCTCTGGGGCCAACGTCCTGACTTTC. Its protein is CASSLRSGSGANVLTF.

V usage is TRBV27 and J usage is TRBJ1-6; unclear D gene. The CDR3 runs 15 residues. Deletions cut 3 bases from V and 0 bases from J, with 6 bases between. In germline, CDR1 is MNHEY, CDR2 SMNVEV (reference sequence). CDR3 DNA: TGTGCCAGCAGTTTTAAACTCTCCTATAATTCACCCCTCCACTTT. It translates to CASSFKLSYNSPLHF.

V gene TRBV5-6 combines with J gene TRBJ2-7; 7 nucleotides line up with TRBD1. V shed 4 bases, J shed 4 bases, and the junction held 5 bases outside the gene matches. From germline, CDR1 is SGHDT and CDR2 YYEEEE. There are 13 residues in the CDR3. The CDR3 DNA reads TGTGCCAGCAGCCTCTGGGACAGTTACGAGCAGTACTTC. Translation gives CASSLWDSYEQYF.

The V and J genes are TRBV7-6 and TRBJ2-3, with TRBD1 matching over 8 bases. Germline values: CDR1 SGHVS, CDR2 FNYEAQ. V lost 5 bases, J lost 2 bases, and 9 bases stayed unmatched. This CDR3 is 16 amino acids long. CDR3 DNA: TGTGCCAGCAGCCCCAGACAGGGGCGGGACACAGATACGCAGTATTTT. It yields the protein CASSPRQGRDTDTQYF.

The chain is built from TRBV7-9 and TRBJ1-1; D remains ambiguous. The length of the CDR3 is 12 residues. Germline V CDR1 and CDR2: SEHNR, FQNEAQ (reference sequence). The V end was cut by 2 bases, the J end by 10 bases, with 11 bases between. This chain's CDR3 is CASSLQDDGAFF. For the CDR3, the DNA is TGTGCCAGCAGCTTACAGGATGATGGAGCTTTCTTT.

The chain employs TRBV6-1 and TRBJ2-1; D remains unclear. The CDR3 runs to 13 residues. The germline CDR1 and CDR2 sequences are MNHNS and SASEGT. Trimming pared 1 base from V and 6 bases from J, leaving 7 bases between. CDR3 nucleotide sequence: TGTGCCAGCAGTGAAGTTCCGGGCAATGAGCAGTTCTTC. The encoded protein is CASSEVPGNEQFF.

The genes are TRBV10-2 and TRBJ2-1; D is possibly TRBD2 (5 bases). The CDR3 runs 15 residues. Germline CDR1 is WSHSY and CDR2 is SAAADI. The V end lost 3 bases, the J end lost 4 bases, and 13 bases lay between the germline ends. The CDR3 spells CASSDPREQYNEQFF. CDR3 bases: TGCGCCAGCAGTGATCCGAGGGAACAATACAATGAGCAGTTCTTC.

This rearrangement joins TRBV7-3 to TRBJ2-2; 13 nucleotides match TRBD2. The trim removed 1 base at V and 2 bases at J, leaving 10 bases unmatched. Germline CDR1 and CDR2: SGHTA and FQGTGA. The CDR3 covers 20 residues. CDR3 coding DNA: TGTGCCAGCAGCTTAAATACCCCCGGACTAGCGGGGGACAACACCGGGGAGCTGTTTTTT. Translated: CASSLNTPGLAGDNTGELFF.

V gene TRBV11-2 combines with J gene TRBJ2-5, with TRBD2 matching 9 bases. The CDR3 contains 14 residues. Trimming cost V 5 bases and J 5 bases; bases outside gene matches: 6. Germline V gene sequence: CDR1 SGHAT, CDR2 FQNNGV. The CDR3 loop is CASSPSGGSETQYF. CDR3 nucleotide sequence: TGTGCCAGCAGCCCAAGCGGGGGGAGCGAGACCCAGTACTTC.

The chain couples TRBV12-5 to TRBJ1-3; 7 bases are a match to TRBD1. The ends lost 3 bases at V and 0 bases at J; junction bases unmatched: 11. CDR3 length: 18 residues. The germline V gene encodes CDR1 LGHNT and CDR2 FRNRAP. The CDR3 protein is CASGFLLDRFPSGNTIYF. The CDR3 region has the DNA TGTGCTAGTGGTTTCCTCCTGGACAGGTTCCCCTCTGGAAACACCATATATTTT.

This chain connects TRBV12-3 or TRBV12-4 to TRBJ1-2, with D unclear. The V end lost 3 bases, the J end lost 4 bases, and 9 bases lay between the germline ends. CDR3 length equals 13 residues. The CDR3 spells CASSFSSSYGYTF. The CDR3 region has the DNA TGTGCCAGCAGTTTCTCAAGTAGCTATGGCTACACCTTC.